This T cell receptor (beta chain) was obtained from a study of T cells in localized non-small cell lung cancer. The study's findings and limits: Among the top 100 tumor clones, a median around 60 appeared in adjacent lung. Uninvolved adjacent lung showed the highest T cell clonality, exceeding tumor.

This CDR3 has 15 amino acids. V lost 4 bases and J 0 bases, leaving 11 bases between the germline ends. Germline values: CDR1 LNHNV, CDR2 YYDKDF (reference sequence). TCRdb keeps only in-frame clones here, not all; method: immunoSEQ multiplex PCR. The sample comprises under 25,000 clones, around 85% of which are singletons, and under 25% rests with the top ten. About this clone itself: Its antigen remains unidentified.

The sequencing used PBMCs, collected before any cancer treatment. The sequence was obtained from a man between 35 and 75 years old with stage II squamous cell lung carcinoma. This rearrangement joins TRBV15 to TRBJ2-3; weak D call: TRBD1 (5 bases). For the CDR3, the DNA is TGTGCCACCAGCATACAGGCTTCGAGCACAGATACGCAGTATTTT. Translating it yields CATSIQASSTDTQYF.